A single TCR beta chain is shown here with its context. Its antigen remains undetermined. Per-base quality was not reported, and no clone a single base away is much larger than it. Library preparation used the immunoSEQ multiplex PCR assay. TCRdb limited this immuneACCESS table to in-frame rearrangements with V and J called. A share of clones is missing; checked studies link under half to unresolved V genes, and the rest is unexplained. This sample is represented by 25,000 to 35,000 clones; approximately 87% of them were singletons. The biggest ten clones account for 1.5% to 2% of the sample. This record comes from a study of control samples from healthy donors and cancer patients (dated by TCRdb to 2020 to 2021). Reading the germline V gene gives CDR1 MDHEN and CDR2 SYDVKM. The CDR3 runs 14 amino acids, cysteine and phenylalanine included. CDR3 DNA only is kept here, 42 bases in frame from base 1. V sheds 5 bases and J sheds 4 bases, leaving 14 bases between their ends.

This sequence uses TRBV28 and TRBJ1-2; a tentative D match to TRBD1 spans 6 bases. The source of this sequence is a woman in her thirties or forties with lung cancer. The sample comprised PBMCs. The DNA reads TGTGCCAGCAGTAAGGGGGAGGGATTCTATGGCTACACCTTC. Translated, it reads CASSKGEGFYGYTF.